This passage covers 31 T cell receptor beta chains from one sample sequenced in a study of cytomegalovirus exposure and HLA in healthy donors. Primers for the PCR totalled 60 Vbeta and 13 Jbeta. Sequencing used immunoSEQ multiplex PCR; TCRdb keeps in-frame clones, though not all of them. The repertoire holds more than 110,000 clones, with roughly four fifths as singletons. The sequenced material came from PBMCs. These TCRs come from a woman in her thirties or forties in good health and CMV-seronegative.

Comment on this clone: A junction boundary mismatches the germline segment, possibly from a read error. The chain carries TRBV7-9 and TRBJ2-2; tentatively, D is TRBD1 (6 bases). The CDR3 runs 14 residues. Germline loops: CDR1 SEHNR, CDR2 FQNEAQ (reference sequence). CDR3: CSSSLTGSIGELFF. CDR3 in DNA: TGTTCCAGCAGCTTAACAGGGTCAATCGGGGAGCTGTTTTTT.

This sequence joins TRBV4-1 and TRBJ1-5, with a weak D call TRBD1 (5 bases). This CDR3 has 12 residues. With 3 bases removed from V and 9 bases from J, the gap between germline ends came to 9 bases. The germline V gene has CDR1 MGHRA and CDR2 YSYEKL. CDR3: CASSHPGGPQHF. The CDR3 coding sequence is TGCGCCAGCAGCCATCCGGGGGGGCCCCAGCATTTT.

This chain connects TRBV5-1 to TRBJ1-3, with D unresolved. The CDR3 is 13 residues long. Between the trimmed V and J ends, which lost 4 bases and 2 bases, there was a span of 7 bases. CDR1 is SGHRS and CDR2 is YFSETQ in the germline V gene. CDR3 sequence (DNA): TGCGCCAGCAGCGATGAGCCTGGAAACACCATATATTTT. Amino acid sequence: CASSDEPGNTIYF.

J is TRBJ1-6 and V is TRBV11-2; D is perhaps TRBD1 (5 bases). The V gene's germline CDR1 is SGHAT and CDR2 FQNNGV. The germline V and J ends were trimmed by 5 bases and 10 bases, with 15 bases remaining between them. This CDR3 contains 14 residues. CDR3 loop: CASSLTTGASPLHF. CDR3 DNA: TGTGCCAGCAGCCTCACAACAGGAGCATCACCCCTCCACTTT.

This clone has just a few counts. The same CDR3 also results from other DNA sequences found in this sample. The CDR3 region has the DNA TGCGCCAGCAGCTTGGACAGGGGAAACACTGAAGCTTTCTTT. Its translation is CASSLDRGNTEAFF. The chain carries TRBV5-1 and TRBJ1-1; 7 bases are a match to TRBD1. The V gene end was trimmed by 0 bases and the J gene end by 2 bases; junction bases not matched to a gene: 1. Germline values: CDR1 SGHRS, CDR2 YFSETQ. CDR3 size: 14 residues.

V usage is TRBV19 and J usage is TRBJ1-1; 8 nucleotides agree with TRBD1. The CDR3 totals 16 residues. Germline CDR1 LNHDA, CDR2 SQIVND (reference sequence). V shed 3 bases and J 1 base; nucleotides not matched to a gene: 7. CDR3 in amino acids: CASSMGSRGRNTEAFF. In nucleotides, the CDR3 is TGTGCCAGTAGTATGGGATCCAGGGGGCGGAACACTGAAGCTTTCTTT.

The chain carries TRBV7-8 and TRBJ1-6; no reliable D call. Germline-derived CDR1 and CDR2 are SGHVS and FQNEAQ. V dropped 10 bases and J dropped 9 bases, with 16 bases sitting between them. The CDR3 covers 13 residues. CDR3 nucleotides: TGTGCCACTAGAGGGCCAGAAGTTTCACCCCTCCACTTT. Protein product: CATRGPEVSPLHF. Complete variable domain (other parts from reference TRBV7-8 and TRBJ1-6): GAGVSQSPRYKVAKRGQDVALRCDPISGHVSLFWYQQALGQGPEFLTYFQNEAQLDKSGLPSDRFFAERPEGSVSTLKIQRTQQEDSAVYLCATRGPEVSPLHFGNGTRLTVT.

DNA for the CDR3: TGTGCTAGTGGTTTGACCCAGGCCCGCTCTGGAAACACCATATATTTT. Its protein is CASGLTQARSGNTIYF. The chain combines TRBV12-5 with TRBJ1-3, with D hard to call. The CDR3 length is 16 residues. V lost 2 bases and J 0 bases, leaving 11 bases between the germline ends. Germline CDR1 is LGHNT and CDR2 is FRNRAP.

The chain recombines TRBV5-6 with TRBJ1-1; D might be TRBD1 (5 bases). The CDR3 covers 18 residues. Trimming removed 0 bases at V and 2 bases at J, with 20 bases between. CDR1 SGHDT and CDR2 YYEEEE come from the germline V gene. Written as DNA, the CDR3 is TGTGCCAGCAGCTTGGACCGTTCGATAACAGGTGACAACACTGAAGCTTTCTTT. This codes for CASSLDRSITGDNTEAFF.

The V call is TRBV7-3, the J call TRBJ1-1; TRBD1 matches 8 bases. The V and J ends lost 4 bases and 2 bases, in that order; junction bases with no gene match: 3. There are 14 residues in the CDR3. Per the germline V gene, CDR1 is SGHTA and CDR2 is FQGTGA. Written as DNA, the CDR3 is TGTGCCAGCAGCTCCGGACAGGGCAACACTGAAGCTTTCTTT. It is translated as CASSSGQGNTEAFF.

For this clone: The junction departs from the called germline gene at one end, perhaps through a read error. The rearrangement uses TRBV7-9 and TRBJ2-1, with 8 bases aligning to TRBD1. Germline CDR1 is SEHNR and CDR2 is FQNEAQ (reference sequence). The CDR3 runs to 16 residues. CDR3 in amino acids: CSSSFPGQVIYNEQFF. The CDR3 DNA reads TGTTCCAGCAGCTTCCCGGGACAGGTTATCTACAATGAGCAGTTCTTC. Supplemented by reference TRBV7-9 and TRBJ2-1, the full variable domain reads DTGVSQNPRHKITKRGQNVTFRCDPISEHNRLYWYRQTLGQGPEFLTYFQNEAQLEKSRLLSDRFSAERPKGSFSTLEIQRTEQGDSAMYLCSSSFPGQVIYNEQFFGPGTRLTVL.

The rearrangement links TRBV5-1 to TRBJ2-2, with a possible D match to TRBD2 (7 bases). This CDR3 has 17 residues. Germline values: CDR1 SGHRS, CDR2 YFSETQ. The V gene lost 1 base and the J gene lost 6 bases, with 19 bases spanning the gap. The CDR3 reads CASSLSAGGRDPGELFF. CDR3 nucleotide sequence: TGCGCCAGCAGCTTGTCCGCCGGGGGGCGCGACCCCGGGGAGCTGTTTTTT.

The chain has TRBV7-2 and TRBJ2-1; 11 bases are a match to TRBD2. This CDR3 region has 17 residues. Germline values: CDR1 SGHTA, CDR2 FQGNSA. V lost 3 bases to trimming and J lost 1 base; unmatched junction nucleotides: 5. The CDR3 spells CASSFLAGGLSYNEQFF. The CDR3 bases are TGTGCCAGCAGCTTTTTAGCGGGGGGGCTTTCCTACAATGAGCAGTTCTTC.

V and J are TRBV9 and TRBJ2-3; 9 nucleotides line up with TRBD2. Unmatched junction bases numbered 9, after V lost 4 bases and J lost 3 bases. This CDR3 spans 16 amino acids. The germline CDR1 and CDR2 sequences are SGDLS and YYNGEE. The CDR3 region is CASSFRGGASTDTQYF. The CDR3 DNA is TGTGCCAGCAGCTTCCGCGGGGGGGCCAGTACAGATACGCAGTATTTT.

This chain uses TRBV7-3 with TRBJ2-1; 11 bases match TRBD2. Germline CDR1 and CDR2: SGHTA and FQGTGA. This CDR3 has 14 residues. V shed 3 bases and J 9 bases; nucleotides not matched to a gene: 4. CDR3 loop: CASSLSSGGAEQFF. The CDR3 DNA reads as TGTGCCAGCAGCTTGAGTAGCGGGGGGGCTGAGCAGTTCTTC.

The CDR3 here is CASSPGQAGLSNQPQHF. DNA for the CDR3: TGTGCCAGCAGCCCGGGACAGGCGGGTTTGAGCAATCAGCCCCAGCATTTT. V is TRBV7-9 and J is TRBJ1-5, with 8 nucleotides matching TRBD1. CDR1 and CDR2 (germline): SEHNR, FQNEAQ (reference sequence). The CDR3 runs to 17 residues. The V segment lost 5 bases and the J segment 1 base; nucleotides outside the gene matches: 10.

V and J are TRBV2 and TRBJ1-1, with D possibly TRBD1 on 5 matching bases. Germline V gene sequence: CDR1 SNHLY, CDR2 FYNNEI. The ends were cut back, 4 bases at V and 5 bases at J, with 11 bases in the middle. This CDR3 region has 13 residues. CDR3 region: CASSVRARTEAFF. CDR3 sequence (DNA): TGTGCCAGCAGTGTCAGGGCCCGGACTGAAGCTTTCTTT.

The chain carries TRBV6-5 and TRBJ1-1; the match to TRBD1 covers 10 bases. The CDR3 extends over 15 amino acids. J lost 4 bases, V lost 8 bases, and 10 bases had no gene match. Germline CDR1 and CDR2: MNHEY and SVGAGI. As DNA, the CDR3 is TGTGCCAGCTCAAGTCTCGGGACAGGGGTCACTGAAGCTTTCTTT. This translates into CASSSLGTGVTEAFF.

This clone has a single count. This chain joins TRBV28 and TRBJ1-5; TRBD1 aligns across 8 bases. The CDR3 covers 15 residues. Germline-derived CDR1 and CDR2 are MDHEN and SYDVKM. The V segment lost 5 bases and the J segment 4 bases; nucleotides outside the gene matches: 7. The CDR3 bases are TGTGCCAGCAGTCGAACAGGGGGACCGAATCAGCCCCAGCATTTT. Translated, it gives CASSRTGGPNQPQHF.

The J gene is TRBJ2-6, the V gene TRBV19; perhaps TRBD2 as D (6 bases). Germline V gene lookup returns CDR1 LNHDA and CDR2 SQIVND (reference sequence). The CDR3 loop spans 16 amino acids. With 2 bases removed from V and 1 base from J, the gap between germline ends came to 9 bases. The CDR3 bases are TGTGCCAGTAGTATAAGGGACTTTTCTGGGGCCAACGTCCTGACTTTC. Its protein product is CASSIRDFSGANVLTF.

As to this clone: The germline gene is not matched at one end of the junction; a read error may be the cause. The CDR3: CASSPAGSSRPTHF. In DNA form, the CDR3 reads TGTGCCAGCAGCCCCGCGGGCAGTTCTCGCCCGACCCATTTT. This rearrangement joins TRBV9 to TRBJ1-3; D gene ambiguous. The CDR3 is made up of 14 amino acids. The germline CDR1 and CDR2 sequences are SGDLS and YYNGEE.

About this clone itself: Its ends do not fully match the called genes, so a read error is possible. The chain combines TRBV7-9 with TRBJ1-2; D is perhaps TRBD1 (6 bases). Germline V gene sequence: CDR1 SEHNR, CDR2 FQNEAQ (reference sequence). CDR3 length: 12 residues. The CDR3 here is CSSSLGTNGYTF. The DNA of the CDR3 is TGTTCCAGCAGCCTAGGGACAAATGGCTACACCTTC.

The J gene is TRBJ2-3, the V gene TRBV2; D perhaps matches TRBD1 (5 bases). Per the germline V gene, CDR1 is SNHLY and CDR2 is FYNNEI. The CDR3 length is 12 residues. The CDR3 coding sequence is TGTGCTCCCTCCCAGGGTATGGATACGCAGTATTTT. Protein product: CAPSQGMDTQYF.

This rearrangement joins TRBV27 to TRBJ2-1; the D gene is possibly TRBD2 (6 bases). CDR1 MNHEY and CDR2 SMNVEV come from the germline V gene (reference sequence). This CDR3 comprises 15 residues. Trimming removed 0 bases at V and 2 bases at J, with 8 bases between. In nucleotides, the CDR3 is TGTGCCAGCAGTTTATCGGGGGGAACCTACAATGAGCAGTTCTTC. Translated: CASSLSGGTYNEQFF.

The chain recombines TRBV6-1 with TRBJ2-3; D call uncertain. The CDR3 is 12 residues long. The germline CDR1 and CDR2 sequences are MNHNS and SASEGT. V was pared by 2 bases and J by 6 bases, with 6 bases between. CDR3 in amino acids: CASSESLDTQYF. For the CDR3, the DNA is TGTGCCAGCAGTGAATCCCTCGATACGCAGTATTTT.

DNA of the CDR3: TGTGCCAGCAGTTCCCTCGTTAGCTACGAGCAGTACGTC. Translation gives CASSSLVSYEQYV. The chain joins TRBV27 to TRBJ2-7; D is uncertain. The ends were cut back, 4 bases at V and 3 bases at J, with 10 bases in the middle. Germline CDR1 is MNHEY and CDR2 is SMNVEV (reference sequence). The CDR3 has 13 residues.

The CDR3 loop is CASSVWSTSGGGEQYF. In nucleotides, the CDR3 is TGTGCCAGCAGCGTTTGGTCGACTAGCGGGGGGGGTGAGCAGTACTTC. The J gene is TRBJ2-7, the V gene TRBV9, with TRBD2 matching over 14 bases. The germline gives CDR1 SGDLS, CDR2 YYNGEE. The CDR3 length is 16 residues. The trim removed 2 bases at V and 7 bases at J, leaving 8 bases unmatched. Based on the CDR3 plus reference TRBV9 and TRBJ2-7, the full variable domain is DSGVTQTPKHLITATGQRVTLRCSPRSGDLSVYWYQQSLDQGLQFLIQYYNGEERAKGNILERFSAQQFPDLHSELNLSSLELGDSALYFCASSVWSTSGGGEQYFGPGTRLTVT.

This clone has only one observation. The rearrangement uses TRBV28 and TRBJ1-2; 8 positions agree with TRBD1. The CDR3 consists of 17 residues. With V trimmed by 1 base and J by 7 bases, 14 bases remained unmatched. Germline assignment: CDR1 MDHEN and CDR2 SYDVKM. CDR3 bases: TGTGCCAGCAGTTTATTAGAGGGGCCGCAGGGGGCTCGTGGCTACACCTTC. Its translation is CASSLLEGPQGARGYTF.

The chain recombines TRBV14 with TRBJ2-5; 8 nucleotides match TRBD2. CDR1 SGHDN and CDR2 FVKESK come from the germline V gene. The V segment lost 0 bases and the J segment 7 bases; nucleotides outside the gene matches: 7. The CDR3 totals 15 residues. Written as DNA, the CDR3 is TGTGCCAGCAGCCAAGATTCACAGCGGGGGCGGACCCAGTACTTC. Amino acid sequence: CASSQDSQRGRTQYF.

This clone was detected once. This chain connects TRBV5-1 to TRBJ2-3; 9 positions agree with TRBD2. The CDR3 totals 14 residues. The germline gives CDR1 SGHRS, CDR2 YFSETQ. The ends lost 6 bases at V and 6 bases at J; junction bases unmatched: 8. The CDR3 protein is CASTAGGPRDTQYF. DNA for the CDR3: TGCGCCAGCACCGCGGGGGGGCCAAGGGATACGCAGTATTTT.

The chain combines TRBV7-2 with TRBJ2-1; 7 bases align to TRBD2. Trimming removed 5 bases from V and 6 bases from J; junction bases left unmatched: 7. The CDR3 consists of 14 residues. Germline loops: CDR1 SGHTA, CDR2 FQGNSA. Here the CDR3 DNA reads TGTGCCAGCAGCCCCAGCGGGGTTCTCAATGAGCAGTTCTTC. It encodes CASSPSGVLNEQFF. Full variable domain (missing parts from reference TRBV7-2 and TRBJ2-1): GAGVSQSPSNKVTEKGKDVELRCDPISGHTALYWYRQSLGQGLEFLIYFQGNSAPDKSGLPSDRFSAERTGGSVSTLTIQRTQQEDSAVYLCASSPSGVLNEQFFGPGTRLTVL.